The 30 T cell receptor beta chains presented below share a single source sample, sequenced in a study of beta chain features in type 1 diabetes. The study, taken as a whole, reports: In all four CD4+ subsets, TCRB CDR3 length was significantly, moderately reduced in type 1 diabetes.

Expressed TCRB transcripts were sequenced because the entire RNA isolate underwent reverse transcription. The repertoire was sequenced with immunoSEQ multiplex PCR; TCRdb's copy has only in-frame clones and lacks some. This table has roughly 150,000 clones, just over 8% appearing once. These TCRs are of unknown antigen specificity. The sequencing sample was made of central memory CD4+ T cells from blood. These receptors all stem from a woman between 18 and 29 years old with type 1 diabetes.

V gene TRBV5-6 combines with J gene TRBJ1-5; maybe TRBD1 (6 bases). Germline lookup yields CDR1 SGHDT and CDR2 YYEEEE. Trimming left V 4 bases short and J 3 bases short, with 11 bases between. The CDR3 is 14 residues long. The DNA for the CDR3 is TGTGCCAGCAGCCAAGACAGGTACAATCAGCCCCAGCATTTT. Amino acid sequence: CASSQDRYNQPQHF. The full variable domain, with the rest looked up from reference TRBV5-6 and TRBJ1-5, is DAGVTQSPTHLIKTRGQQVTLRCSPKSGHDTVSWYQQALGQGPQFIFQYYEEEERQRGNFPDRFSGHQFPNYSSELNVNALLLGDSALYLCASSQDRYNQPQHFGDGTRLSIL.

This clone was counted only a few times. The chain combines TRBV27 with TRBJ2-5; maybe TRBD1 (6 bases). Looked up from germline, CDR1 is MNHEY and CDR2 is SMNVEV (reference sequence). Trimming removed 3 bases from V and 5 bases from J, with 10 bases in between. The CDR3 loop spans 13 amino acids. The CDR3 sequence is CASSFRGRETQYF. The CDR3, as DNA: TGTGCCAGCAGTTTCAGGGGCCGGGAGACCCAGTACTTC.

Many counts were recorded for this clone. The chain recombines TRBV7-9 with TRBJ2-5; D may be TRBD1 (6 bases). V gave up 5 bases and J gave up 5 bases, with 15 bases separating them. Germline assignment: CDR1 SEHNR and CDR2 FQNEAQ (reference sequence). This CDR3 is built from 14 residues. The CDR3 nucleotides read TGTGCCAGCAGCCTTATGGGGGCAGCGGAGACCCAGTACTTC. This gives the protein CASSLMGAAETQYF.

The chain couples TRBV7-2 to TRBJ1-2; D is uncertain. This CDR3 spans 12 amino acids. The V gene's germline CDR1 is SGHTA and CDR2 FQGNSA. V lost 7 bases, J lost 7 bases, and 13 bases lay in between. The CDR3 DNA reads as TGTGCCAGCACCCCCACCCGGTTTGGCTACACCTTC. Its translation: CASTPTRFGYTF.

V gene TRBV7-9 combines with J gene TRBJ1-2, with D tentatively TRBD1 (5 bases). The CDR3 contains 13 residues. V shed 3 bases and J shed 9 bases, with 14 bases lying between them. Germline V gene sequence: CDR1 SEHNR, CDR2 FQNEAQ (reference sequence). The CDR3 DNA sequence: TGTGCCAGCAGCTTCCAGGGTTTTTCGCGCTACACCTTC. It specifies CASSFQGFSRYTF.

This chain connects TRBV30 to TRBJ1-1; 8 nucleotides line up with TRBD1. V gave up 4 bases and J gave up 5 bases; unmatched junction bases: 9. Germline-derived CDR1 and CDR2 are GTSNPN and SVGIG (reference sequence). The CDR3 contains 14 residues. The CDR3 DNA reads TGTGCCTGGACGCGGGGCAGGGGGCATACTGAAGCTTTCTTT. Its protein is CAWTRGRGHTEAFF.

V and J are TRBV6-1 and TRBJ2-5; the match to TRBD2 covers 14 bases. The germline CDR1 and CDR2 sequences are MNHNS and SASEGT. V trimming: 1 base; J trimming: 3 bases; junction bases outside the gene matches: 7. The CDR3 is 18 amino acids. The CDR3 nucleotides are TGTGCCAGCAGTGAAGTCAAGGGACTAGCGGGAGTAAAAGAGACCCAGTACTTC. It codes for CASSEVKGLAGVKETQYF.

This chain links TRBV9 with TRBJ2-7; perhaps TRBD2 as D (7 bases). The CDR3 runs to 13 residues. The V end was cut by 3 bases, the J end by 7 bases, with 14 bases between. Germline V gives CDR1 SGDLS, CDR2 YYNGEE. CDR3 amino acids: CASSGGGGWEQYF. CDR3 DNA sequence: TGTGCCAGCAGCGGGGGAGGGGGATGGGAGCAGTACTTC. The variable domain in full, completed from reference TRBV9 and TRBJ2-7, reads DSGVTQTPKHLITATGQRVTLRCSPRSGDLSVYWYQQSLDQGLQFLIQYYNGEERAKGNILERFSAQQFPDLHSELNLSSLELGDSALYFCASSGGGGWEQYFGPGTRLTVT.

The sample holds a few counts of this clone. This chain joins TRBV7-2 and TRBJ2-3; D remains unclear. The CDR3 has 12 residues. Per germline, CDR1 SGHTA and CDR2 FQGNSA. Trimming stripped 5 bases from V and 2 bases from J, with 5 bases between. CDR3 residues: CASSPYTDTQYF. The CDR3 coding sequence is TGTGCCAGCAGCCCCTACACAGATACGCAGTATTTT.

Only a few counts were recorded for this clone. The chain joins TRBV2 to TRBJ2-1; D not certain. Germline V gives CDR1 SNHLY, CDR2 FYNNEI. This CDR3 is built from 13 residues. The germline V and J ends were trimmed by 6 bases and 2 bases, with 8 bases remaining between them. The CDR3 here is CASRVETYNEQFF. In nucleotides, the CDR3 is TGTGCCAGCAGGGTAGAGACCTACAATGAGCAGTTCTTC.

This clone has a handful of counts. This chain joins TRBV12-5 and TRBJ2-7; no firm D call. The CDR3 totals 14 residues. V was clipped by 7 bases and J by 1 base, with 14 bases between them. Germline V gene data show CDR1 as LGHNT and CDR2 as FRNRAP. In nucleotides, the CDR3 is TGTGCTAGTGCCCTGACTGATGCTTCCTACGAGCAGTACTTC. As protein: CASALTDASYEQYF.

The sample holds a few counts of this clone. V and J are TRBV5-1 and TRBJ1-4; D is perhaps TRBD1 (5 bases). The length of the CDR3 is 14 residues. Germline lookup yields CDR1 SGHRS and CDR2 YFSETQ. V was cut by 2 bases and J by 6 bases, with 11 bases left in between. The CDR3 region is CASSFKGQDEKLFF. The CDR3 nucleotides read TGCGCCAGCAGCTTTAAGGGGCAGGATGAAAAACTGTTTTTT.

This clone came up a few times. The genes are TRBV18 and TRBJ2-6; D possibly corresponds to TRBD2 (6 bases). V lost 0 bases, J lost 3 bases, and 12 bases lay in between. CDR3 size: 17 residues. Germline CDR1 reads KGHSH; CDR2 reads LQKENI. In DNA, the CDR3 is TGTGCCAGCTCACCACCGGGAGGAGCTATTGGGGCCAACGTCCTGACTTTC. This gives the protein CASSPPGGAIGANVLTF.

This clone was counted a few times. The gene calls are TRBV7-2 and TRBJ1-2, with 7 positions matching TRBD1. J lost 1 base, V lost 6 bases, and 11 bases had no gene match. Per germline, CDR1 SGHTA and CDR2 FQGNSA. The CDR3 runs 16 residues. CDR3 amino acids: CASSPATGASNYGYTF. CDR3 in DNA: TGTGCCAGCAGTCCCGCTACAGGGGCCAGTAACTATGGCTACACCTTC.

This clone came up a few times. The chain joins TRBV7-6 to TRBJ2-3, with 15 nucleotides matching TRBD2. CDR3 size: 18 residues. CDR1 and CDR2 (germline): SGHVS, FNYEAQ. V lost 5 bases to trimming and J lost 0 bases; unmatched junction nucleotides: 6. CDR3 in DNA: TGTGCCAGCAGCCCGTGGGGGACTAGCGGGGGGAGCACAGATACGCAGTATTTT. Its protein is CASSPWGTSGGSTDTQYF. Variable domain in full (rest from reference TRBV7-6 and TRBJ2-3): GAGVSQSPRYKVTKRGQDVALRCDPISGHVSLYWYRQALGQGPEFLTYFNYEAQQDKSGLPNDRFSAERPEGSISTLTIQRTEQRDSAMYRCASSPWGTSGGSTDTQYFGPGTRLTVL.

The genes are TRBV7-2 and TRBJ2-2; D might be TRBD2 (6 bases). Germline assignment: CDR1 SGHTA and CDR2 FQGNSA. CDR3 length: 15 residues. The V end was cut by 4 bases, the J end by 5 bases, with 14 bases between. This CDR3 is CASSSQAGQTGELFF. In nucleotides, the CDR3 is TGTGCCAGCAGCTCCCAGGCGGGGCAAACCGGGGAGCTGTTTTTT.

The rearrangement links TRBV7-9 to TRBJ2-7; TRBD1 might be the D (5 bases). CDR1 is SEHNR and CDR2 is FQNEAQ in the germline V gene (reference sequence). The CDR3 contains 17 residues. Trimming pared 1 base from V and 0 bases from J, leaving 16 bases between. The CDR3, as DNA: TGTGCCAGCAGCTTAGAAGTTCCCAGGGATCGCTCCTACGAGCAGTACTTC. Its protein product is CASSLEVPRDRSYEQYF.

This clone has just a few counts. This CDR3 reads CASSSPVQGETQYF. The CDR3 DNA is TGTGCCAGCAGCTCCCCAGTACAGGGAGAGACCCAGTACTTC. V is TRBV11-2 and J is TRBJ2-5, with TRBD1 as a possible D gene (6 bases). Between the trimmed V and J ends, which lost 4 bases and 4 bases, there was a span of 13 bases. The CDR3 is 14 residues long. CDR1 is SGHAT, CDR2 FQNNGV, per germline.

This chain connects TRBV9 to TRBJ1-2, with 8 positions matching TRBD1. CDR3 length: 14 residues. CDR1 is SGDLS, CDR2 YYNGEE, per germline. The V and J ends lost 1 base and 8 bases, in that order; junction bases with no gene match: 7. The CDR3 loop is CASSVQDRVEGYTF. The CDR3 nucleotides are TGTGCCAGCAGCGTACAGGACAGGGTGGAAGGCTACACCTTC.

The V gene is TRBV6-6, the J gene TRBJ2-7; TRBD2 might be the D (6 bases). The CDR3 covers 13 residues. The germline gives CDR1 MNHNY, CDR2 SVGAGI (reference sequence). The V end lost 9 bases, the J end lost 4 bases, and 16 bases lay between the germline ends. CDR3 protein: CASTRGYQYEQYF. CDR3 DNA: TGTGCCAGTACTCGGGGGTACCAATACGAGCAGTACTTC.

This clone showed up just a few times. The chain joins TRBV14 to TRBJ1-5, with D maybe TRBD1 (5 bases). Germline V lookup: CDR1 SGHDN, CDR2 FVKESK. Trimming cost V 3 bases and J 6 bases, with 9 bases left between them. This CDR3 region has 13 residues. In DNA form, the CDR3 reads TGTGCCAGCAGCCAGGGGGGTAGTCAGCCCCAGCATTTT. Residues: CASSQGGSQPQHF.

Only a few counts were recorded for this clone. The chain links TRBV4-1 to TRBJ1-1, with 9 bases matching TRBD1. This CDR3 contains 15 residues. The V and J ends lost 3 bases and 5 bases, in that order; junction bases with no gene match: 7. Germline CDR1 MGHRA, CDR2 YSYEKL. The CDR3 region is CASSQARDRVTEAFF. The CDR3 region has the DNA TGCGCCAGCAGCCAGGCCCGGGACAGGGTGACTGAAGCTTTCTTT.

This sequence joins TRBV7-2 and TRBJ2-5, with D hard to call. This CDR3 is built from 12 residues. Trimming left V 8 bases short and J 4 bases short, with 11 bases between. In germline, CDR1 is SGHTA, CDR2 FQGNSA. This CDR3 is CASVPGSETQYF. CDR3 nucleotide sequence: TGTGCCAGCGTTCCCGGGTCAGAGACCCAGTACTTC.

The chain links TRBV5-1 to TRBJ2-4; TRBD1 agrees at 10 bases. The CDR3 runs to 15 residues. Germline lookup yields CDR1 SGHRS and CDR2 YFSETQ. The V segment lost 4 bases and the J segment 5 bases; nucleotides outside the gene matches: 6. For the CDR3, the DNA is TGCGCCAGCAGCCCTTTTGGGACAGGGGAAAACATTCAGTACTTC. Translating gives CASSPFGTGENIQYF.

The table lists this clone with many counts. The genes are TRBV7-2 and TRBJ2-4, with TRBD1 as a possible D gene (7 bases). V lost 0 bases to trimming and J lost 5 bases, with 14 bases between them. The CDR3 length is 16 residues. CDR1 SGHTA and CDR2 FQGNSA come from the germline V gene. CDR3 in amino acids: CASSLARRGAENIQYF. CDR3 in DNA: TGTGCCAGCAGCTTAGCGCGCAGGGGGGCTGAAAACATTCAGTACTTC.

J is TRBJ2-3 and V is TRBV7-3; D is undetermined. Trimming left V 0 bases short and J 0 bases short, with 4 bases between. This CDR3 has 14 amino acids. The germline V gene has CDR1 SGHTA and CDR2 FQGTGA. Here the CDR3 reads CASSLTASTDTQYF. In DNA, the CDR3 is TGTGCCAGCAGCTTAACGGCTAGCACAGATACGCAGTATTTT.

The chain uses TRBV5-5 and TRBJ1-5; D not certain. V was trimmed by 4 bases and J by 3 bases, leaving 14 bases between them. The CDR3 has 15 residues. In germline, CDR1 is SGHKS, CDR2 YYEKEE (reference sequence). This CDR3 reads CASSTEPGANQPQHF. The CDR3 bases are TGTGCCAGCAGCACCGAACCGGGAGCCAATCAGCCCCAGCATTTT. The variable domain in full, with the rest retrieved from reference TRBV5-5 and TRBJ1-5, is DAGVTQSPTHLIKTRGQQVTLRCSPISGHKSVSWYQQVLGQGPQFIFQYYEKEERGRGNFPDRFSARQFPNYSSELNVNALLLGDSALYLCASSTEPGANQPQHFGDGTRLSIL.

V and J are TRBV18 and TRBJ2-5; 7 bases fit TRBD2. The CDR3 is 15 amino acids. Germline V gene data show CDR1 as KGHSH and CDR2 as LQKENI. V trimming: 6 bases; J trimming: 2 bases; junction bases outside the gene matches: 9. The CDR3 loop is CASSLLSGEQETQYF. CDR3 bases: TGTGCCAGCTCTCTCCTCAGCGGGGAGCAAGAGACCCAGTACTTC.

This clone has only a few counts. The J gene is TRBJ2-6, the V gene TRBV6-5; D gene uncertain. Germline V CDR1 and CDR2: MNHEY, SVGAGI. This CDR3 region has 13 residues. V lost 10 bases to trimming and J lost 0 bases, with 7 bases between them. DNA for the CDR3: TGTGCCACCGTGAGCTCTGGGGCCAACGTCCTGACTTTC. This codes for CATVSSGANVLTF.

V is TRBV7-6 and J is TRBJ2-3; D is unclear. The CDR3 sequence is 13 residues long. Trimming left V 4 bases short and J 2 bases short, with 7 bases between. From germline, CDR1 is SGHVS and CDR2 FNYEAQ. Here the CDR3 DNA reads TGTGCCAGCAGCTCCCGGTACACAGATACGCAGTATTTT. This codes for CASSSRYTDTQYF.